The 27 T cell receptor beta chains below come from one sample, sequenced in a study of T cells in Graves' hyperthyroidism and ophthalmopathy. The TCR beta CDR3 regions underwent amplification using RNA transcripts as the source. First-round RT-PCR targeting the TCR CDR3 was performed with the HTBI primer set. One entry per CDR3 protein, called by TCRdb with MiXCR from the multiplex PCR reads. The profile shows approximately 590,000 distinct CDR3 sequences, around 46% of them singletons. Sample: peripheral blood or thyroid tissue (not recorded which). These receptors originate from a woman aged 18-30 years with Graves' hyperthyroidism.

This chain joins TRBV2 and TRBJ2-7; TRBD1 might be the D (5 bases). Between the trimmed V and J ends, which lost 0 bases and 2 bases, there was a span of 11 bases. The CDR3 spans 15 residues. The germline V gene has CDR1 SNHLY and CDR2 FYNNEI. CDR3 residues: CASSEASDKAYEQYF. The DNA for the CDR3 is TGTGCCAGCAGTGAAGCGTCGGACAAAGCCTACGAGCAGTACTTC.

This clonotype was counted only a few times. The chain couples TRBV7-3 to TRBJ2-7, with 7 nucleotides matching TRBD1. This CDR3 region has 14 residues. Germline-derived CDR1 and CDR2 are SGHTA and FQGTGA. V was clipped by 5 bases and J by 1 base; unmatched bases: 5. In nucleotides, the CDR3 is TGTGCCAGCAGCCCGGGACAGCGATCCTACGAGCAGTACTTC. Its translation is CASSPGQRSYEQYF.

In this sample, this clonotype turned up many times. The chain links TRBV7-8 to TRBJ2-7; TRBD2 matches at 8 bases. V lost 5 bases, J lost 3 bases, and 9 bases stayed unmatched. Germline V gene data show CDR1 as SGHVS and CDR2 as FQNEAQ. The CDR3 covers 15 residues. CDR3 protein: CASSQGSSGSYEQYF. In nucleotides, the CDR3 is TGTGCCAGCAGCCAGGGCTCGAGCGGGAGCTACGAGCAGTACTTC.

Details on this clonotype: Mismatch with germline at one junction end may stem from a read error. The V call is TRBV5-5, the J call TRBJ1-5, with a weak D call TRBD1 (5 bases). The CDR3 consists of 15 residues. Germline CDR1 and CDR2: SGHKS and YYEKEE (reference sequence). CDR3 amino acids: CASSMQGNSNQSQHF. The CDR3 nucleotides are TGTGCCAGCAGCATGCAGGGTAACAGCAATCAGTCCCAGCATTTT.

The chain carries TRBV7-9 and TRBJ2-7; weak D call: TRBD1 (5 bases). Germline V lookup: CDR1 SEHNR, CDR2 FQNEAQ (reference sequence). The CDR3 is 17 residues long. V lost 4 bases and J 5 bases, leaving 24 bases between the germline ends. CDR3 sequence: CASSSTIGVYIQNEQYF. CDR3 bases: TGTGCCAGCAGCTCTACCATAGGGGTTTACATCCAAAACGAGCAGTACTTC.

This clonotype was found many times. The chain carries TRBV2 and TRBJ1-2; D unresolved. The length of the CDR3 is 14 residues. Trimming left V 3 bases short and J 4 bases short, with 12 bases between. CDR1 is SNHLY, CDR2 FYNNEI, per germline. In DNA, the CDR3 is TGTGCCAGCAGTGAGAAGCTATCTCCCTATGGCTACACCTTC. Translation: CASSEKLSPYGYTF.

Only a few counts were recorded for this clonotype. The chain carries TRBV11-2 and TRBJ1-5; 8 nucleotides align to TRBD1. CDR3 length: 16 residues. Trimming at V came to 1 base and at J to 6 bases, leaving 8 bases not matched to a gene. Germline CDR1 reads SGHAT; CDR2 reads FQNNGV. CDR3 amino acids: CASSLVDRGLSQPQHF. As DNA, the CDR3 is TGTGCCAGCAGCTTAGTCGACAGGGGATTAAGTCAGCCCCAGCATTTT.

Worth noting for this clonotype: Given a much more abundant clone one base away, this may be a read error. The chain links TRBV10-3 to TRBJ1-1; D possibly corresponds to TRBD1 (5 bases). V lost 3 bases to trimming and J lost 6 bases, with 11 bases between them. The germline V gene encodes CDR1 ENHRY and CDR2 SYGVKD. The CDR3 extends over 13 amino acids. As DNA, the CDR3 is TGTGCCATCAGTGAAGGCGACAGCCCTGAAGCTTTCTTT. Translation: CAISEGDSPEAFF.

The chain uses TRBV2 and TRBJ2-7; D not resolved. With 6 bases removed from V and 2 bases from J, the gap between germline ends came to 14 bases. The CDR3 totals 14 residues. Germline CDR1 reads SNHLY; CDR2 reads FYNNEI. The CDR3 here is CASRGIDMTYEQYF. CDR3 nucleotides: TGTGCCAGCAGGGGCATCGACATGACCTACGAGCAGTACTTC. The full variable domain, completed using reference TRBV2 and TRBJ2-7, is EPEVTQTPSHQVTQMGQEVILRCVPISNHLYFYWYRQILGQKVEFLVSFYNNEISEKSEIFDDQFSVERPDGSNFTLKIRSTKLEDSAMYFCASRGIDMTYEQYFGPGTRLTVT.

This clonotype was seen ten or more times. The chain recombines TRBV5-5 with TRBJ1-2; TRBD1 aligns across 7 bases. The ends lost 4 bases at V and 8 bases at J; junction bases unmatched: 5. Germline lookup yields CDR1 SGHKS and CDR2 YYEKEE (reference sequence). This CDR3 contains 12 residues. This chain's CDR3 is CASSQGTAGYTF. In DNA form, the CDR3 reads TGTGCCAGCAGCCAAGGGACAGCCGGCTACACCTTC.

This chain joins TRBV10-3 and TRBJ1-6, with TRBD1 matching over 8 bases. Germline assignment: CDR1 ENHRY and CDR2 SYGVKD. V shed 6 bases and J 8 bases; nucleotides not matched to a gene: 3. The CDR3 consists of 13 residues. CDR3 coding DNA: TGTGCCATCAGGGACAGGGTGCATTCACCCCTCCACTTT. Translated, it gives CAIRDRVHSPLHF.

The chain recombines TRBV6-1 with TRBJ1-1, with D possibly matching TRBD1 (6 bases). The CDR3 runs 15 residues. The germline V and J ends were trimmed by 3 bases and 0 bases, with 11 bases remaining between them. Germline CDR1 MNHNS, CDR2 SASEGT. CDR3 in DNA: TGTGCCAGCAGTGACCCCAGGGGTTTGAACACTGAAGCTTTCTTT. Its translation is CASSDPRGLNTEAFF.

J is TRBJ2-7 and V is TRBV27, with 9 bases fitting TRBD1. V shed 9 bases, J shed 6 bases, and the junction held 3 bases outside the gene matches. The CDR3 runs 11 residues. The germline V gene has CDR1 MNHEY and CDR2 SMNVEV (reference sequence). This CDR3 reads CASQTGGEQYF. The CDR3 DNA reads TGTGCCAGTCAGACAGGGGGCGAGCAGTACTTC.

The chain recombines TRBV9 with TRBJ1-3, with D possibly matching TRBD1 (6 bases). The CDR3 runs to 13 residues. Germline assignment: CDR1 SGDLS and CDR2 YYNGEE. V lost 0 bases to trimming and J lost 8 bases, with 9 bases between them. CDR3 DNA: TGTGCCAGCAGCGTAGAACAGGGAGACACCATATATTTT. This encodes CASSVEQGDTIYF.

The CDR3 spells CAWRDTGIETQYF. For the CDR3, the DNA is TGTGCCTGGAGGGACACAGGGATAGAGACCCAGTACTTC. The chain carries TRBV25-1 and TRBJ2-5; the D call may be TRBD1 or TRBD2 (6 bases each). The V gene's germline CDR1 is MGHDK and CDR2 SYGVNS. The ends were cut back, 11 bases at V and 4 bases at J, with 17 bases in the middle. CDR3 length equals 13 residues.

This clonotype was observed a few times. The rearrangement joins TRBV5-1 to TRBJ1-1; 8 bases align to TRBD1. The CDR3 sequence is 14 residues long. Trimming took 4 bases from V and 3 from J; bases not matched to a gene: 5. The germline V gene encodes CDR1 SGHRS and CDR2 YFSETQ. Here the CDR3 reads CASSGTGWDTEAFF. The CDR3 bases are TGCGCCAGCAGCGGGACAGGATGGGACACTGAAGCTTTCTTT. Together with reference TRBV5-1 and TRBJ1-1, the CDR3 gives the full variable domain: KAGVTQTPRYLIKTRGQQVTLSCSPISGHRSVSWYQQTPGQGLQFLFEYFSETQRNKGNFPGRFSGRQFSNSRSEMNVSTLELGDSALYLCASSGTGWDTEAFFGQGTRLTVV.

A word on this clonotype: A much larger clone is a single base away; this may be a read error. The chain joins TRBV9 to TRBJ1-2, with a possible D match to TRBD1 (6 bases). This CDR3 contains 16 residues. The germline CDR1 and CDR2 sequences are SGDLS and YYNGEE. The CDR3 region is CACSVEGEGVQYGYTF. DNA of the CDR3: TGTGCCTGCAGCGTAGAGGGGGAGGGTGTACAGTATGGCTACACCTTC. Full variable domain (outside the CDR3, taken from reference TRBV9 and TRBJ1-2): DSGVTQTPKHLITATGQRVTLRCSPRSGDLSVYWYQQSLDQGLQFLIQYYNGEERAKGNILERFSAQQFPDLHSELNLSSLELGDSALYFCACSVEGEGVQYGYTFGSGTRLTVV.

The chain has TRBV29-1 and TRBJ2-2, with 9 bases fitting TRBD1. V lost 6 bases and J lost 13; bases outside the gene matches: 9. Germline V gene data show CDR1 as SQVTM and CDR2 as ANQGSEA. This CDR3 is 12 amino acids long. CDR3 protein: CSVSGQGGVLFF. The CDR3 region has the DNA TGCAGCGTATCGGGACAGGGAGGAGTGCTGTTTTTT.

In the case of this clonotype: Compared with germline, one end of the junction differs, possibly owing to a read error. The V call is TRBV10-3, the J call TRBJ1-4; D gene unclear. The CDR3 covers 16 residues. CDR1 and CDR2 from the germline V gene are ENHRY and SYGVKD. CDR3 in amino acids: CASSYLSVATNEKLFF. In DNA, the CDR3 is TGTGCCAGCAGTTACCTTTCCGTTGCAACTAATGAAAAACTGTTTTTT.

This chain connects TRBV7-8 to TRBJ1-1, with D maybe TRBD1 (6 bases). The length of the CDR3 is 14 residues. Trimming stripped 8 bases from V and 3 bases from J, with 16 bases between. Germline V lookup: CDR1 SGHVS, CDR2 FQNEAQ. CDR3 loop: CASSPGARYTEAFF. CDR3 coding DNA: TGTGCCAGCTCACCGGGGGCTCGGTACACTGAAGCTTTCTTT.

V gene TRBV9 combines with J gene TRBJ1-5, with 8 positions matching TRBD1. Unmatched junction bases numbered 6, after V lost 4 bases and J lost 3 bases. The CDR3 spans 15 residues. Germline V gene data show CDR1 as SGDLS and CDR2 as YYNGEE. CDR3 loop: CASSHRTGPNQPQHF. The CDR3 DNA sequence: TGTGCCAGCAGCCACAGGACAGGGCCCAATCAGCCCCAGCATTTT.

The chain is built from TRBV9 and TRBJ1-4; D is undetermined. Trimming shortened V by 4 bases and J by 3 bases, and 13 bases separated the two germline ends. There are 15 residues in the CDR3. Germline CDR1 SGDLS, CDR2 YYNGEE. In nucleotides, the CDR3 is TGTGCCAGCAGCCAAGATGGGGAGGCTAATGAAAAACTGTTTTTT. This gives the protein CASSQDGEANEKLFF.

Regarding this clonotype: A read error may be the cause here, since a much bigger clone is one base away. This chain uses TRBV7-2 with TRBJ1-5; D remains unclear. Germline CDR1 SGHTA, CDR2 FQGNSA. The CDR3 length is 14 residues. The germline V and J ends were trimmed by 3 bases and 2 bases, with 8 bases remaining between them. The CDR3 loop reads CASSFGSRNQPQHF. The CDR3 bases are TGTGCCAGCAGCTTTGGTAGTCGCAATCAGCCCCAGCATTTT.

At least ten counts were recorded for this clonotype. The chain uses TRBV10-3 and TRBJ1-1; D is undetermined. This CDR3 comprises 13 residues. Germline V gene sequence: CDR1 ENHRY, CDR2 SYGVKD. V dropped 7 bases and J dropped 0 bases, with 9 bases sitting between them. CDR3 DNA: TGTGCCATCAATCAGGACTTGAACACTGAAGCTTTCTTT. It specifies CAINQDLNTEAFF.

This clonotype was detected many times. The genes are TRBV29-1 and TRBJ1-2; D gene ambiguous. The CDR3 has 13 amino acids. V was trimmed by 4 bases and J by 9 bases, leaving 18 bases between them. Per the germline V gene, CDR1 is SQVTM and CDR2 is ANQGSEA. CDR3 amino acids: CSVVTAWDYSYTF. The CDR3 region has the DNA TGCAGCGTTGTAACAGCATGGGATTACAGCTACACCTTC.

CDR3 residues: CASSEIGGYSSYEQYF. The CDR3 nucleotides read TGTGCCAGCAGTGAAATCGGGGGGTACTCCTCCTACGAGCAGTACTTC. This chain connects TRBV2 to TRBJ2-7, with 7 bases fitting TRBD2. Germline V gene data show CDR1 as SNHLY and CDR2 as FYNNEI. The V gene end was trimmed by 2 bases and the J gene end by 0 bases; junction bases not matched to a gene: 7. The CDR3 runs to 16 residues.

A remark on this clonotype: A much bigger clone sits one base away, suggesting this may be a read error. Because it lacks the conserved phenylalanine or tryptophan at the end, this CDR3 is likely a read error. The V call is TRBV7-2, the J call TRBJ1-1; possible D gene TRBD1, 5 bases. CDR3 length equals 12 residues. CDR1 SGHTA and CDR2 FQGNSA come from the germline V gene. V lost 6 bases and J 6 bases, leaving 11 bases between the germline ends. This CDR3 reads CASSRQISEAFL. The CDR3 DNA reads as TGTGCCAGCAGTCGACAGATCTCTGAAGCTTTCCTT.